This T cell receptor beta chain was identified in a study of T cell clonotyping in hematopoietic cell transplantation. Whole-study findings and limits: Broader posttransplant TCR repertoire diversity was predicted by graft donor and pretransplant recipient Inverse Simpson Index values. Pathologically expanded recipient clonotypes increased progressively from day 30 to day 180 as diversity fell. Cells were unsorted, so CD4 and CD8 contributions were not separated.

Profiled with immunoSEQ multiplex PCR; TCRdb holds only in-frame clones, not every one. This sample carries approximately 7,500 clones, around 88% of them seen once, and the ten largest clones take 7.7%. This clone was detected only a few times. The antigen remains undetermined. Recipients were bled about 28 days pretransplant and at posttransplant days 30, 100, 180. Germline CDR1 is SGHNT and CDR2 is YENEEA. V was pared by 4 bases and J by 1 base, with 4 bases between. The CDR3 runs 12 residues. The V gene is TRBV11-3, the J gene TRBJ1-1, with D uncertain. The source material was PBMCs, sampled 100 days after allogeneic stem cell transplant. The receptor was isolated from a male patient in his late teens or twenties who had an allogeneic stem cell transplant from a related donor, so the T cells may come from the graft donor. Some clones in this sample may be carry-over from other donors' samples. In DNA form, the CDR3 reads TGTGCCAGCAGCTGGGGGAACACTGAAGCTTTCTTT. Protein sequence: CASSWGNTEAFF.